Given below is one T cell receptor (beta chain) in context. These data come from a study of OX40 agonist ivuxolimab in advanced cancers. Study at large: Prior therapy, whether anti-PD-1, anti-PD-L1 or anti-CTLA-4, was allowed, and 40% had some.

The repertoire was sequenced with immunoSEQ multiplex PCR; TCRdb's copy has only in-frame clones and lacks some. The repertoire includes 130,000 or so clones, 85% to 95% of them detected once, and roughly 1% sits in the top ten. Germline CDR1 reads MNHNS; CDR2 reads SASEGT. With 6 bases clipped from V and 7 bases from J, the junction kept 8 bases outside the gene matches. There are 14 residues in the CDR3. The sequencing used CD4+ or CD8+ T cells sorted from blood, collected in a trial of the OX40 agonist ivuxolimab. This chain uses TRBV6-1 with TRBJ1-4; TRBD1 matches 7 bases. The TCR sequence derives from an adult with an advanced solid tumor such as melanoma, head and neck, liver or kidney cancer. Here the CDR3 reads CASRTGTVFEKLFF. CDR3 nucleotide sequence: TGTGCCAGCAGGACCGGGACAGTTTTTGAAAAACTGTTTTTT.